This TCR beta chain was recorded in a study of shared clonotypes between healthy human individuals. This clone was seen only a few times. Its cognate antigen is unknown. At one end the junction does not follow the germline gene, possibly because of a read error. All participating donors were Caucasian adults from Nashville, Tennessee. Naive CD4+ cells were CD45RA-selected; the remaining cells were memory. TCRdb's copy holds only in-frame clones and misses some; the assay was immunoSEQ multiplex PCR. Here the sample spans about a million clones, 60% to 80% being singletons. Whole-study findings and limits: Few donors limited the genetic and exposure-history diversity represented. Rarefaction demonstrated incomplete sorted-subset sequencing despite large depth.

CDR1 and CDR2 (germline): SNHLY, FYNNEI. The CDR3 runs to 14 residues. The V gene is TRBV2, the J gene TRBJ1-2; 8 bases fit TRBD1. The clonotype was recovered from a man aged 18-30 years in good health. Some clones in this sample may be carry-over from other donors' samples. The material sequenced was memory CD4+ T cells from PBMCs. Subset denoted: CD45RA-negative fraction. CDR3 sequence: CASRDIRQGFGYTF. The CDR3 DNA follows: TGTGCCAGCCGTGACATTCGACAGGGGTTCGGCTACACCTTC.